This section outlines one T cell receptor beta chain sequence together with its context. The CDR3 is 16 residues long. Germline V lookup: CDR1 LGHNA, CDR2 YSLEER. The ends were cut back, 0 bases at V and 6 bases at J, with 14 bases in the middle. The data were taken from a study of T cell responses to AZD1222 COVID-19 vaccine. Clones were sequenced by immunoSEQ multiplex PCR, and TCRdb holds only the in-frame ones, with some missing. The sample has about 150,000 clones; about 90% are singletons. The V and J genes are TRBV4-3 and TRBJ2-2; D call uncertain. The input for sequencing was peripheral blood, taken 28 days after the second AZD1222 dose. The sequence derives from an adult who received the AZD1222 COVID-19 vaccine. The CDR3 region is CASSQEGTRMAGELFF. The DNA of the CDR3 is TGCGCCAGCAGCCAAGAGGGTACCAGGATGGCCGGGGAGCTGTTTTTT.